These 32 T cell receptor beta chains originate from one sample sequenced in a study of T-cell reconstitution after alpha-beta-depleted transplantation in children (dated by TCRdb to about 2016). The treatment or condition label, read with the paper, signifies: allogeneic hematopoietic cell transplantation with graft depleted of TCRalphabeta T cells and CD19 B cells. Library creation used PCR. TCRdb names Illumina HiSeq 2500 as the instrument used. TCR library preparation used molecular barcoding, with unique molecular identifiers applied to normalize quantification of the TCRbeta repertoire. TCRdb reworked the public reads: Q25 trimming with fastp, MiXCR clone assembly, productive beta chains retained. Rows matching on CDR3 protein sequence are summarized as one entry with the most common DNA and genes. The sample profile shows some 840,000 distinct CDR3 sequences; around 15% of them were found once. Around 5.3% of the sample is in the top ten clones.

The sample consisted of PBMCs, mostly from graft donor cells, taken 360 days after TCRalphabeta/CD19-depleted stem cell transplant. The receptors derive from a male patient aged 5 to 17 who had a stem cell transplant for acute lymphoblastic leukemia, so the T cells may come from the graft donor.

A few counts support this clonotype. The genes are TRBV29-1 and TRBJ2-3; no reliable D call. CDR3 length: 12 residues. The germline CDR1 and CDR2 sequences are SQVTM and ANQGSEA. The V and J ends lost 7 bases and 0 bases respectively, with 8 bases between them. CDR3 protein: CSGAASTDTQYF. The CDR3 DNA reads as TGCAGCGGAGCTGCTAGCACAGATACGCAGTATTTT.

The table lists this clonotype with a few counts. The chain couples TRBV27 to TRBJ2-2, with TRBD1 identical over 7 bases. The trim removed 5 bases at V and 4 bases at J, leaving 10 bases unmatched. Germline V CDR1 and CDR2: MNHEY, SMNVEV (reference sequence). CDR3 length: 16 residues. The CDR3 DNA follows: TGTGCCAGCAGTGTGTCCCCCGGGACAGTCACCGGGGAGCTGTTTTTT. Encoded protein: CASSVSPGTVTGELFF.

This clonotype appeared a few times. The chain carries TRBV19 and TRBJ2-1; 7 bases map to TRBD2. CDR1 is LNHDA and CDR2 is SQIVND in the germline V gene (reference sequence). V shed 4 bases and J 4 bases; nucleotides not matched to a gene: 7. The CDR3 has 15 residues. The CDR3 sequence: CASSREGLAYNEQFF. In DNA, the CDR3 is TGTGCCAGTAGTAGGGAGGGGCTAGCGTACAATGAGCAGTTCTTC.

The genes are TRBV14 and TRBJ1-1; D is unclear. Germline CDR1 and CDR2: SGHDN and FVKESK. The V end lost 1 base, the J end lost 0 bases, and 15 bases lay between the germline ends. The CDR3 totals 17 residues. The CDR3 loop reads CASSQAGPRTMNTEAFF. The CDR3 coding sequence is TGTGCCAGCAGCCAAGCCGGACCAAGGACCATGAACACTGAAGCTTTCTTT.

This clonotype appeared many times. The V gene is TRBV3-1, the J gene TRBJ2-1; 14 nucleotides align to TRBD2. Germline loops: CDR1 LGHDT, CDR2 YNNKEL (reference sequence). CDR3 size: 15 residues. J was trimmed by 9 bases and V by 4 bases; bases with no gene match: 5. DNA for the CDR3: TGTGCCAGCAGCCCACGGACTAGCGGGAGGAGTGAGCAGTTCTTC. This encodes CASSPRTSGRSEQFF.

The chain carries TRBV20-1 and TRBJ2-5; the D call may be TRBD1 or TRBD2 (6 bases each). This CDR3 has 14 residues. The V end lost 2 bases, the J end lost 7 bases, and 17 bases lay between the germline ends. The V gene's germline CDR1 is DFQATT and CDR2 SNEGSKA (reference sequence). CDR3 loop: CSARFFGGVGTQYF. The CDR3, as DNA: TGCAGTGCTAGATTTTTCGGGGGCGTGGGGACCCAGTACTTC.

The chain has TRBV6-6 and TRBJ1-2; unclear D gene. From germline, CDR1 is MNHNY and CDR2 SVGAGI (reference sequence). The CDR3 is made up of 11 amino acids. Trimming removed 8 bases at V and 4 bases at J, with 8 bases between. CDR3 sequence reads: CASQDFYGYTF. CDR3 in DNA: TGTGCCAGCCAGGACTTCTATGGCTACACCTTC.

The sample holds a few counts of this clonotype. The rearrangement links TRBV2 to TRBJ1-5, with a possible D match to TRBD1 (5 bases). V lost 8 bases and J 6 bases, leaving 20 bases between the germline ends. The CDR3 sequence is 15 residues long. From germline, CDR1 is SNHLY and CDR2 FYNNEI. The CDR3 nucleotides read TGTGCCAGCGCTCCTCGTGGGACGGGAAGTCAGCCCCAGCATTTT. Its protein product is CASAPRGTGSQPQHF.

The chain has TRBV11-1 and TRBJ2-2; D is ambiguous. The CDR3 totals 19 residues. The germline CDR1 and CDR2 sequences are SGHAT and FQDESV (reference sequence). Trimming left V 5 bases short and J 1 base short, with 23 bases between. CDR3 in amino acids: CASSTPRPGYRRNTGELFF. CDR3 sequence (DNA): TGTGCCAGCAGCACCCCACGGCCAGGTTACCGGCGGAACACCGGGGAGCTGTTTTTT. The variable domain in full, completed from reference TRBV11-1 and TRBJ2-2, reads EAEVAQSPRYKITEKSQAVAFWCDPISGHATLYWYRQILGQGPELLVQFQDESVVDDSQLPKDRFSAERLKGVDSTLKIQPAELGDSAMYLCASSTPRPGYRRNTGELFFGEGSRLTVL.

In this sample, this clonotype turned up many times. The chain links TRBV7-7 to TRBJ2-3, with D unresolved. Between the trimmed V and J ends, which lost 5 bases and 0 bases, there was a span of 12 bases. This CDR3 spans 15 amino acids. The germline CDR1 and CDR2 sequences are SSHAT and FNYEAQ (reference sequence). In nucleotides, the CDR3 is TGTGCCAGCAGCCCCAAGGGCGTTAGCACAGATACGCAGTATTTT. It is translated as CASSPKGVSTDTQYF.

The rearrangement links TRBV12-3 or TRBV12-4 to TRBJ2-7; 10 bases align to TRBD1. This CDR3 spans 16 amino acids. V lost 6 bases and J lost 6; bases outside the gene matches: 14. The CDR3 region is CASSSVPGTGVGEQYF. CDR3 DNA: TGTGCCAGCAGCAGCGTCCCCGGGACAGGGGTCGGCGAGCAGTACTTC.

This clonotype was seen at least ten times. This chain joins TRBV7-9 and TRBJ2-7; 7 bases are a match to TRBD1. This CDR3 has 14 amino acids. Germline assignment: CDR1 SEHNR and CDR2 FQNEAQ (reference sequence). The V and J ends lost 5 bases and 3 bases, in that order; junction bases with no gene match: 7. CDR3 protein: CASSNRDSLYEQYF. Written as DNA, the CDR3 is TGTGCCAGCAGCAACCGGGACAGCCTCTACGAGCAGTACTTC.

This clonotype was seen a few times. The chain combines TRBV4-1 with TRBJ2-7; D unclear. The germline V and J ends were trimmed by 1 base and 3 bases, with 10 bases remaining between them. This CDR3 has 14 amino acids. Germline V gene data show CDR1 as MGHRA and CDR2 as YSYEKL. The CDR3 here is CASSQGRLGYEQYF. The CDR3 nucleotides are TGCGCCAGCAGCCAAGGCCGGTTAGGCTACGAGCAGTACTTC.

This clonotype occurred a few times. The chain uses TRBV27 and TRBJ1-1; a possible D gene is TRBD1 (6 bases). V shed 6 bases and J shed 6 bases, with 17 bases lying between them. CDR1 and CDR2 from the germline V gene are MNHEY and SMNVEV (reference sequence). CDR3 size: 14 residues. CDR3 region: CASSNAGVGAEAFF. The DNA of the CDR3 is TGTGCCAGCAGCAACGCAGGGGTTGGGGCTGAAGCTTTCTTT.

This chain joins TRBV5-1 and TRBJ2-2; no clear D. The V gene lost 4 bases and the J gene lost 2 bases, with 9 bases spanning the gap. Per the germline V gene, CDR1 is SGHRS and CDR2 is YFSETQ. The CDR3 length is 14 residues. The CDR3: CASSENYNTGELFF. The CDR3 DNA reads as TGCGCCAGCAGCGAAAACTACAACACCGGGGAGCTGTTTTTT.

This chain links TRBV12-3 or TRBV12-4 with TRBJ2-7; 9 nucleotides agree with TRBD2. Trimming cost V 6 bases and J 3 bases; bases outside gene matches: 6. The CDR3 consists of 14 residues. CDR3 protein: CASSSGLAFYEQYF. The CDR3 region has the DNA TGTGCCAGCAGCTCCGGACTAGCGTTCTACGAGCAGTACTTC.

This chain connects TRBV5-1 to TRBJ2-1; 10 bases are a match to TRBD2. Germline-derived CDR1 and CDR2 are SGHRS and YFSETQ. The J segment lost 8 bases and the V segment lost 0 bases, leaving 8 bases of the junction unmatched. This CDR3 is 16 amino acids long. CDR3 sequence reads: CASSLVVAGGPDEQFF. CDR3 bases: TGCGCCAGCAGCTTGGTGGTAGCGGGAGGCCCAGATGAGCAGTTCTTC.

This clonotype has only a few counts. The V call is TRBV12-3 or TRBV12-4, the J call TRBJ1-1, with D maybe TRBD1 (5 bases). The CDR3 has 11 amino acids. Trimming took 8 bases from V and 5 from J, leaving 9 bases between them. The CDR3 coding sequence is TGTGCCAGCTGGGGGGGGACTGAAGCTTTCTTT. Translated: CASWGGTEAFF.

This clonotype turned up a few times. The rearrangement links TRBV4-1 to TRBJ1-2; 11 bases agree with TRBD1. CDR1 is MGHRA and CDR2 is YSYEKL in the germline V gene. Germline trimming cut 6 bases from V and 8 bases from J; bases unmatched to any gene: 5. This CDR3 is 13 amino acids long. The CDR3 sequence is CASRRTGGWGYTF. As DNA, the CDR3 is TGCGCCAGCAGACGGACAGGGGGCTGGGGCTACACCTTC.

This clonotype has a handful of counts. The chain couples TRBV13 to TRBJ2-3; D is perhaps TRBD1 (6 bases). This CDR3 region has 15 residues. Trimming left V 5 bases short and J 2 bases short, with 14 bases between. Germline CDR1 PRHDT, CDR2 FYEKMQ (reference sequence). In DNA form, the CDR3 reads TGTGCCAGCAGCCCGCAGGACAGATACACAGATACGCAGTATTTT. Translated, it gives CASSPQDRYTDTQYF.

This clonotype has only a few counts. CDR3 DNA sequence: TGTGCCAGCATGGAAGGACAGAATGAAAAACTGTTTTTT. It is translated as CASMEGQNEKLFF. The chain couples TRBV11-2 to TRBJ1-4; a weak D match, TRBD1 (6 bases). The CDR3 is made up of 13 amino acids. Germline-derived CDR1 and CDR2 are SGHAT and FQNNGV. Trimming removed 7 bases from V and 5 bases from J, with 11 bases in between.

The CDR3 spells CASSPQLSLAGQGYEQYF. CDR3 coding DNA: TGTGCCAGCAGCCCTCAGTTATCCCTTGCGGGACAGGGCTACGAGCAGTACTTC. The chain is built from TRBV9 and TRBJ2-7; TRBD1 aligns across 9 bases. Germline lookup yields CDR1 SGDLS and CDR2 YYNGEE. The J segment lost 3 bases and the V segment lost 4 bases, leaving 17 bases of the junction unmatched. The CDR3 runs to 18 residues.

This clonotype was counted between two and nine times. The J gene is TRBJ2-3, the V gene TRBV2; 8 bases match TRBD1. The CDR3 consists of 15 residues. V was clipped by 6 bases and J by 3 bases; unmatched bases: 8. Germline CDR1 is SNHLY and CDR2 is FYNNEI. CDR3 region: CASSDPRDRTDTQYF. The CDR3 coding sequence is TGTGCCAGCAGCGACCCCCGGGACAGGACAGATACGCAGTATTTT.

The sample holds a few counts of this clonotype. The chain links TRBV3-1 to TRBJ2-1; a weak D match, TRBD2 (6 bases). Germline lookup yields CDR1 LGHDT and CDR2 YNNKEL (reference sequence). The CDR3 loop spans 15 amino acids. V was pared by 3 bases and J by 9 bases, with 18 bases between. The chain's CDR3 is CASSHRDFVPGEQFF. The CDR3, as DNA: TGTGCCAGCAGCCACCGGGACTTCGTTCCGGGTGAGCAGTTCTTC.

Many counts were recorded for this clonotype. The chain links TRBV6-5 to TRBJ2-1; unclear D gene. Germline CDR1 is MNHEY and CDR2 is SVGAGI. This CDR3 has 15 residues. Trimming pared 4 bases from V and 1 base from J, leaving 11 bases between. DNA of the CDR3: TGTGCCAGCAGTTCCCCTTGGGGATCCTACAATGAGCAGTTCTTC. This encodes CASSSPWGSYNEQFF.

This clonotype was seen at least ten times. The V and J genes are TRBV29-1 and TRBJ2-2; 8 nucleotides align to TRBD1. This CDR3 has 13 residues. Germline V gene sequence: CDR1 SQVTM, CDR2 ANQGSEA. V shed 7 bases and J 2 bases; nucleotides not matched to a gene: 3. CDR3 DNA: TGCAGCGCAGGACAGGGTAACACCGGGGAGCTGTTTTTT. As protein: CSAGQGNTGELFF.

The chain is built from TRBV12-3 or TRBV12-4 and TRBJ2-2, with no clear D. The CDR3 is 15 amino acids. V was clipped by 7 bases and J by 5 bases, with 17 bases between them. CDR3 DNA sequence: TGTGCCAGCACCGTCAGGCACCTCCGAACCGGGGAGCTGTTTTTT. Its protein is CASTVRHLRTGELFF.

This clonotype was recorded a few times. V usage is TRBV20-1 and J usage is TRBJ2-2; no reliable D call. The CDR3 sequence is 12 residues long. Trimming cost V 2 bases and J 6 bases, with 7 bases left between them. Germline loops: CDR1 DFQATT, CDR2 SNEGSKA (reference sequence). The CDR3 sequence is CSARRGAGELFF. Written as DNA, the CDR3 is TGCAGTGCTAGACGAGGCGCCGGGGAGCTGTTTTTT.

This clonotype was recorded a few times. The gene calls are TRBV4-1 and TRBJ2-7, with D perhaps TRBD1 or TRBD2 (7 bases each). With 6 bases removed from V and 5 bases from J, the gap between germline ends came to 17 bases. Germline V gives CDR1 MGHRA, CDR2 YSYEKL. This CDR3 contains 14 residues. The CDR3 DNA reads as TGCGCCAGCAGAGGGGGCGGGAGTCTTAACGAGCAGTACTTC. Translating gives CASRGGGSLNEQYF.

This clonotype turned up a few times. The gene calls are TRBV12-3 or TRBV12-4 and TRBJ2-7; tentative D call: TRBD2 (6 bases). Trimming removed 3 bases from V and 6 bases from J, with 18 bases in between. CDR3 length equals 15 residues. The chain's CDR3 is CASSFTGGRPGEQYF. The DNA for the CDR3 is TGTGCCAGCAGTTTTACAGGAGGGAGGCCGGGCGAGCAGTACTTC.

In DNA, the CDR3 is TGTGCCGTCCAAAGGACTAGCGGAAGAGAGGGCAACAATGAGCAGTTCTTC. Its protein is CAVQRTSGREGNNEQFF. The genes are TRBV7-9 and TRBJ2-1, with 10 bases aligning to TRBD2. The CDR3 is made up of 17 amino acids. Germline values: CDR1 SEHNR, CDR2 FQNEAQ (reference sequence). V shed 11 bases, J shed 5 bases, and the junction held 18 bases outside the gene matches.

This clonotype was detected a few times. The genes are TRBV5-1 and TRBJ2-1; TRBD2 is a possible D gene (5 bases). The CDR3 extends over 15 amino acids. V lost 0 bases and J 4 bases, leaving 11 bases between the germline ends. Germline V gene lookup returns CDR1 SGHRS and CDR2 YFSETQ. CDR3 sequence (DNA): TGCGCCAGCAGCTTGGCGGGGATTAGATACAATGAGCAGTTCTTC. Translated: CASSLAGIRYNEQFF. Complete variable domain (other parts from reference TRBV5-1 and TRBJ2-1): KAGVTQTPRYLIKTRGQQVTLSCSPISGHRSVSWYQQTPGQGLQFLFEYFSETQRNKGNFPGRFSGRQFSNSRSEMNVSTLELGDSALYLCASSLAGIRYNEQFFGPGTRLTVL.